Listed below are T cell receptor beta chains from one sample, sequenced in a study of Tregs in tolerant kidney transplant recipients. The method was immunoSEQ multiplex PCR; TCRdb's version includes in-frame clones alone and lacks a portion of them. Of 200,000 to 300,000 clones detected, 80% to 85% appear once; the ten largest clones hold around 0.61%. The specimen sequenced was CD4+ T cells from blood. Receptors were obtained from a human donor in good health. Both conserved end residues are part of each CDR3. Each record gives: J gene, V gene, clone size, D gene, CDR3 protein, CDR3 DNA. D genes are given only for firm matches. Not every row has a clone size; where given, it reads once, few, many or a size class.

>TRBJ1-2|TRBV7-3|-|-
CASSLTFWTRVKGYTF
TGTGCCAGCAGCTTAACGTTCTGGACCCGCGTGAAGGGCTACACCTTC
>TRBJ1-1|TRBV19|-|-
CASRRTGNTEAFF
TGTGCCAGTAGGAGAACAGGGAACACTGAAGCTTTCTTT
>TRBJ2-5|TRBV19|-|TRBD1
CASSRPGTGKETQYF
TGTGCCAGTAGTAGACCCGGGACAGGGAAAGAGACCCAGTACTTC
>TRBJ2-5|TRBV4-1|-|TRBD2
CASSQRPASGGAGETQYF
TGCGCCAGCAGCCAAAGGCCGGCTAGCGGGGGGGCAGGAGAGACCCAGTACTTC
>TRBJ2-3|TRBV5-1|-|TRBD2
CASSPAGGRDTQYF
TGCGCCAGCAGTCCGGCGGGGGGCAGGGATACGCAGTATTTT
>TRBJ1-1|TRBV5-1|-|TRBD1
CASSGGQGAAEAFF
TGCGCCAGCAGCGGGGGACAGGGGGCCGCTGAAGCTTTCTTT
>TRBJ2-3|TRBV4-1|-|TRBD1
CASSQVGQGVRDTQYF
TGCGCCAGCAGCCAAGTGGGACAGGGGGTAAGAGATACGCAGTATTTT
>TRBJ2-7|TRBV27|-|-
CASSLWPGAYEQYF
TGTGCCAGCAGTTTATGGCCGGGTGCCTACGAGCAGTACTTC
>TRBJ1-3|TRBV5-1|few|-
CASSLGPPGSGGNTIYF
TGCGCCAGCAGCTTGGGACCCCCGGGCAGTGGAGGTAACACCATATATTTT
>TRBJ1-2|TRBV2|-|-
CAISGRGYGYTF
TGTGCCATAAGTGGGAGGGGTTATGGCTACACCTTC
>TRBJ1-3|TRBV6-5|-|-
CASSATGLRGNTIYF
TGTGCCAGCAGTGCTACAGGGTTGCGGGGAAACACCATATATTTT
>TRBJ1-6|TRBV9|-|-
CASSPGAQSNSPLHF
TGTGCCAGCAGCCCAGGGGCACAGAGTAATTCACCCCTCCACTTT
>TRBJ2-7|TRBV27|few|-
CASSKQVSRDEQYF
TGTGCCAGCAGTAAACAGGTCAGTAGAGACGAGCAGTACTTC
>TRBJ2-1|TRBV5-1|-|TRBD1
CASSLRGTELDEQFF
TGCGCCAGCAGCTTAAGGGGGACAGAATTAGATGAGCAGTTCTTC
>TRBJ1-4|TRBV2|-|-
CASSPASTNEKLFF
TGTGCCAGCAGCCCGGCGTCAACTAATGAAAAACTGTTTTTT
>TRBJ2-6|TRBV11-2|-|TRBD2
CASRRPGTTKGGANVLTF
TGTGCCAGCAGACGCCCCGGGACTACCAAGGGGGGGGCCAACGTCCTGACTTTC
>TRBJ2-5|TRBV6-1|-|-
CASSEALWVRETQYF
TGTGCCAGCAGTGAAGCTCTCTGGGTGCGTGAGACCCAGTACTTC
>TRBJ1-2|TRBV5-5|-|-
CASSLAGQGYTF
TGTGCCAGCAGCTTGGCCGGGCAAGGCTACACCTTC
>TRBJ1-4|TRBV2|-|TRBD1
CASSFTGGWDEKLFF
TGTGCCAGCAGTTTCACAGGGGGGTGGGATGAAAAACTGTTTTTT
>TRBJ2-7|TRBV6-5|-|TRBD2
CASSRVAGFYEQYF
TGTGCCAGCAGCCGGGTAGCGGGATTCTACGAGCAGTACTTC
>TRBJ2-3|TRBV9|-|-
CASSPQGGQPTDTQYF
TGTGCCAGCAGCCCCCAGGGGGGACAGCCCACGGATACGCAGTATTTT
>TRBJ2-3|TRBV6-1|-|TRBD1
CASSELGQGRTDTQYF
TGTGCCAGCAGTGAATTAGGACAGGGGCGCACAGATACGCAGTATTTT
>TRBJ2-3|TRBV11-1|-|-
CASSLSGVRPSTDTQYF
TGTGCCAGCAGCTTGAGTGGCGTGCGGCCCAGCACAGATACGCAGTATTTT
>TRBJ2-7|TRBV14|-|-
CASSPLGWVPHRRYF
TGTGCCAGCAGCCCTCTGGGATGGGTCCCACATAGGCGGTACTTC
>TRBJ2-3|TRBV12-5|-|-
CASGLAVGGGDTQYF
TGTGCTAGTGGTTTGGCGGTGGGGGGAGGAGATACGCAGTATTTT
>TRBJ2-7|TRBV5-4|-|-
CASSLAWWAGEQYF
TGTGCCAGCAGCTTGGCTTGGTGGGCCGGGGAGCAGTACTTC
>TRBJ1-5|TRBV25-1|-|-
CASSPVGSQPQHF
TGTGCCAGCAGCCCGGTGGGCAGCCAGCCCCAGCATTTT
>TRBJ2-1|TRBV10-3|-|TRBD1
CATKTTGIDTEQFF
TGTGCCACCAAAACGACAGGGATCGATACTGAGCAGTTCTTC
>TRBJ1-2|TRBV27|-|-
CASSTSVGGYTF
TGTGCCAGCAGTACTTCCGTGGGTGGCTACACCTTC
>TRBJ2-3|TRBV7-2|-|-
CASSLPTSLTDTQYF
TGTGCCAGCAGCCTACCGACCTCACTCACAGATACGCAGTATTTT
>TRBJ2-1|TRBV27|-|TRBD2
CASTFSTSGGRNEQFF
TGTGCCAGCACCTTTTCGACTAGCGGGGGCAGGAATGAGCAGTTCTTC
>TRBJ1-4|TRBV5-6|-|TRBD1
CASSLSPGGSSEKLFF
TGTGCCAGCAGCTTGTCGCCAGGGGGTTCGTCTGAAAAACTGTTTTTT
>TRBJ1-2|TRBV21-1|-|-
CASGGGYGYTF
TGTGCCTCAGGAGGTGGGTATGGCTACACCTTC
>TRBJ1-5|TRBV20-1|-|-
CSARDRRDIRF
TGCAGTGCTAGAGATCGGAGGGACATTCGGTTT
>TRBJ1-6|TRBV2|-|TRBD1
CASSTRDRGDSPLHF
TGTGCCAGCAGTACCCGCGACAGGGGGGATTCACCCCTCCACTTT
>TRBJ2-3|TRBV9|-|TRBD2
CASSFGLATDTQYF
TGTGCCAGCAGCTTCGGACTAGCCACAGATACGCAGTATTTT
>TRBJ2-5|TRBV9|-|TRBD2
CASSASGKETQYF
TGTGCCAGCAGCGCCAGCGGGAAAGAGACCCAGTACTTC
>TRBJ2-7|TRBV9|-|TRBD1
CASSPRTGGYEQYF
TGTGCCAGCAGCCCTAGGACAGGGGGCTACGAGCAGTACTTC
>TRBJ2-3|TRBV6-5|-|-
CASSYRGPDTQYF
TGTGCCAGCAGTTACCGGGGACCAGATACGCAGTATTTT
>TRBJ1-4|TRBV5-4|-|-
CASSLEYLGQATNEKLFF
TGTGCCAGCAGCTTGGAATATCTTGGGCAGGCGACTAATGAAAAACTGTTTTTT
>TRBJ2-7|TRBV6-5|-|-
CASASSYEQYF
TGTGCCAGCGCCAGCTCCTACGAGCAGTACTTC
>TRBJ1-1|TRBV7-9|-|-
CASRWFSGTEAFF
TGTGCCAGCAGGTGGTTTAGTGGGACTGAAGCTTTCTTT
>TRBJ1-3|TRBV7-9|once|-
CASSSSTGTSGNTIYF
TGTGCCAGCAGCTCATCGACAGGAACCTCTGGAAACACCATATATTTT
>TRBJ2-7|TRBV29-1|-|TRBD1
CSVGTGGSASYEQYF
TGCAGCGTAGGGACAGGGGGTTCGGCCTCCTACGAGCAGTACTTC